Detailed here is one TCR beta chain. The ends were cut back, 0 bases at V and 3 bases at J, with 9 bases in the middle. The CDR3 has 14 amino acids. Per germline, CDR1 ENHRY and CDR2 SYGVKD. CD4+ and CD8+ T cells were sorted from PBMCs. The sample originates from a study of CD8+ T cells in alopecia areata. In the study overall: Treated patients took oral tofacitinib at 5 to 10 mg twice daily.

Sequencing used cDNA as its template, made by extracting RNA and reverse transcribing it. Repertoires were generated with immunoSEQ multiplex PCR, while TCRdb's copy carries only in-frame clones and drops some. The sample yields about 130,000 clones, more than 40% seen once. The V gene is TRBV10-3, the J gene TRBJ2-7; D is undetermined. This specimen was CD8+ T cells sorted from blood, taken at week 0. The receptor was isolated from a human donor with alopecia areata. Here the CDR3 DNA reads TGTGCCATCAGTGAGTCGAAGGGAATCTACGAGCAGTACTTC. Its protein is CAISESKGIYEQYF.